The TCR beta chain described here comes from a study of blood T cell repertoires in COVID-19. Germline V gene data show CDR1 as SNHLY and CDR2 as FYNNEI. This CDR3 spans 13 amino acids. Unmatched junction bases numbered 6, after V lost 6 bases and J lost 8 bases. Using immunoSEQ multiplex PCR, the repertoire was profiled, and TCRdb retains in-frame clones only, with some absent. In the table there are about 100,000 clones, around 84% of which are singletons. Sequencing input: peripheral blood. This rearrangement joins TRBV2 to TRBJ2-1; 8 bases line up with TRBD1. The TCR originated in a human donor in a cohort sampled during active COVID-19. CDR3 DNA: TGTGCCAGCAGGAGGACAGGGAACGATGAGCAGTTCTTC. Residues: CASRRTGNDEQFF.